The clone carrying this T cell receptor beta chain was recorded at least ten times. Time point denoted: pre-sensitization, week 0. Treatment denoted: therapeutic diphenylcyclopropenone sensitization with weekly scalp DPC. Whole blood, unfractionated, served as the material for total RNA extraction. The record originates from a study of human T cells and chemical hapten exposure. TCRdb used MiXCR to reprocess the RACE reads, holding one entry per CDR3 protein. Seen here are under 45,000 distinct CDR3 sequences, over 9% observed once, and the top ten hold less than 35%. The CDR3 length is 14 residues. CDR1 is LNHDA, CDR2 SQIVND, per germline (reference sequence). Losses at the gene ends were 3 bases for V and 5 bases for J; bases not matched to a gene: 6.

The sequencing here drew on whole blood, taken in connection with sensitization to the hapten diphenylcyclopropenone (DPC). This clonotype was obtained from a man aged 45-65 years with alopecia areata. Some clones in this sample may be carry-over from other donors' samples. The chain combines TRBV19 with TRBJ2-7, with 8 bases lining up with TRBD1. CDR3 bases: TGTGCCAGTAGTATCTCCCAGGGGGCAAACGAGCAGTACTTC. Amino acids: CASSISQGANEQYF.